Sequencing of this T cell receptor (beta chain) was carried out in a study of blood T cell repertoires in COVID-19. Background on the study: Nucleic acid was either cDNA or gDNA, and it came from T cells, B-cell-depleted T cells, or PBMCs.

Methods used by the authors: Scientists estimated how many nucleated cells there were by amplifying reference gene primers. This table comes from immunoSEQ multiplex PCR, and its TCRdb copy is limited to in-frame clones, with some not included. V, J and clone size were drawn from that table, and D and trimming were deduced from the DNA. This repertoire shows 25,000 to 30,000 clones, roughly 83% found once; its top ten account for roughly a tenth. The germline V and J ends were trimmed by 5 bases and 5 bases, with 28 bases remaining between them. CDR1 is MNHEY, CDR2 SMNVEV, per germline (reference sequence). This CDR3 region has 18 residues.

Material for sequencing was peripheral blood. The chain joins TRBV27 to TRBJ2-7; D might be TRBD2 (7 bases). This TCR came from a man at least 80 years old with active COVID-19. In DNA, the CDR3 is TGTGCCAGCAGTCAGTCACTTTGGGGGCCGGGGGGTCGACACGAGCAGTACTTC. Protein: CASSQSLWGPGGRHEQYF.